The entry that follows covers one TCR beta chain sequence. This clonotype was observed many times. Its antigen is unknown. The sample holds no much larger clone one base away, and base qualities are not on file. The germline V gene (reference sequence) gives CDR1 as LNHDA and CDR2 as SQIVND. From the cysteine up to the phenylalanine, the CDR3 has a length of 14 residues. Left in the record is the CDR3 DNA by itself, 42 bases read in frame from the first base. Cut back by 3 bases and 6 bases, the V and J ends lie 11 bases apart. TCR beta CDR3 regions were amplified from RNA transcripts. The TCR CDR3 was subjected to a first round of RT-PCR using the HTBI primer set and the Qiagen OneStep RT-PCR kit. Libraries were constructed in a second round of multiplex PCR, after which size selection and purification were performed. Libraries were sequenced paired-end with 100 bp reads on an Illumina HiSeq2000. Regarding the original processing steps: SOAPnuke was used to process the raw data, throwing out any read that contained adapters or uncalled bases, had a mean Phred below 15, or lacked an exact constant-primer or identifier match. COPE v1.2.5 was used to merge the high-quality paired reads, and each unique nucleotide sequence was defined as a clonotype. Clonotypes were aligned to IMGT TRBV, TRBD and TRBJ reference segments using MiTCR v1.1. The analysis was restricted to V-J combinations with a frequency above 0.0001, which together covered 99.2% of the repertoires. The TCS score was defined as F50 (clonal expansion) divided by E x V (chaos), with BLOSUM62-based TCRdist calculated between CDR3 peptides within each V-J. Welch's t-statistics and random forest reduced 500 to 550 V-J features to 13, which were used in a naive Bayes classifier (R e1071). The Morisita-Horn index was used to measure how similar the thyroid and blood repertoires were. TCRdb passed the public sequencing reads through fastp at Q25 and MiXCR, retaining productive beta sequences. Rows matching on CDR3 protein sequence are summarized as one entry with the most common DNA and genes. These V and J calls rely on TCRdb rather than the paper's analysis. This sample has fewer than 650,000 distinct CDR3 sequences in its table, and roughly 14% of those were observed once. The top ten constitute 3.5% to 4.5% of the sample.

In the ophthalmopathy patients, disease was moderately to severely active, with a Clinical Activity Score of 3 or more, a NOSPECS grade of 4 or more, and a duration of less than 3 months. Exclusion was applied to patients with uncontrolled infections, other autoimmune diseases, pregnancy or lactation. Diagnoses were based on clinical symptoms, serum thyroxine and TRAb, thyroid ultrasound and orbital computed tomography. PBMCs were separated from around 9.1 ml of fresh peripheral blood using Ficoll-Paque density gradient centrifugation. Trizol reagent was used to extract total RNA, and RNA quality was then checked on an Agilent 2100 Bioanalyzer. This record comes from a study of T cells in Graves' hyperthyroidism and ophthalmopathy (dated by TCRdb to between 2018 and 2020). Turning to the overall study: Peripheral blood was sampled at the time of initial diagnosis, prior to any treatment. In addition, the study compared T-cell repertoires in thyroid tissue and in blood from six Graves' hyperthyroidism patients. The 100 discovery patients were divided at random into training and test sets in a 7:3 ratio. Once sampling was done, hyperthyroidism patients were given methimazole at a starting dose of 30 mg daily, whereas ophthalmopathy patients were given high-dose intravenous methylprednisolone. An independent validation cohort of fewer than 20 hyperthyroidism patients and over 15 patients who later progressed to ophthalmopathy tested prospective prediction of ophthalmopathy. TCR Vbeta CDR3 sequencing of approximately 140 peripheral blood samples (43 ophthalmopathy, about 80 hyperthyroidism and approximately 17 progressor patients) is reported in the paper. TCR V-J signatures able to tell the groups apart were searched for in a discovery cohort of some 100 patients, of whom about 40 had Graves' ophthalmopathy and 55 to 65 had stable Graves' hyperthyroidism. Results and caveats for the whole study, not just this receptor: In cross-validation, a model built on a 13 V-J signature told ophthalmopathy apart from stable hyperthyroidism with under 90% sensitivity and roughly 81% specificity, and in testing the same model reached 80%/75%. Blood samples also contained most of the expanded thyroid clonotypes (frequency above 0.001), which suggests that blood repertoires may reflect thyroid immune responses. Sample size was not statistically predetermined, and blinding of investigators to group allocation was not performed. During validation, the model predicted progression to ophthalmopathy a median of approximately 6 months ahead of onset, with around 65% sensitivity and around 73% specificity.

The rearranged segments are TRBV19 and TRBJ2-2; a tentative D call is TRBD2 (6 bases match). The sample was blood. The source is a woman aged 40 to 50 with Graves' ophthalmopathy. In nucleotide form, the sequence is TGTGCCAGTAGTATCAATCCGGGGGCCGGGGAGCTGTTTTTT. Translated, this is CASSINPGAGELFF.